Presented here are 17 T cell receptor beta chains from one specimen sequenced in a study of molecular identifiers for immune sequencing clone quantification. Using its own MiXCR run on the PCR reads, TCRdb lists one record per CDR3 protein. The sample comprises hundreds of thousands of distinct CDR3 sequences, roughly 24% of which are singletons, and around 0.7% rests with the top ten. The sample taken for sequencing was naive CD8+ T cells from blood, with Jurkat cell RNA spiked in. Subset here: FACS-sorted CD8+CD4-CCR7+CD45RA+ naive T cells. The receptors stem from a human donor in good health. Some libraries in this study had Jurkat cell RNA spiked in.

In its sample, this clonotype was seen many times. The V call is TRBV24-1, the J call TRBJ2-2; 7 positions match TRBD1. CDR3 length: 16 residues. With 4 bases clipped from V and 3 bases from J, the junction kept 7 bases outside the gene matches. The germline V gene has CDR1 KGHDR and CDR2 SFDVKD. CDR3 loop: CATSESRDSYTGELFF. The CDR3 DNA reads TGTGCCACCAGTGAGTCCCGGGACAGCTACACCGGGGAGCTGTTTTTT.

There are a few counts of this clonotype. CDR3 DNA: TGTGCCAGCAGCGTAGACGGGGGGGCCAAAGATACGCAGTATTTT. Its translation is CASSVDGGAKDTQYF. The V and J genes are TRBV9 and TRBJ2-3; 8 bases align to TRBD2. The CDR3 covers 15 residues. Germline CDR1 SGDLS, CDR2 YYNGEE. The J segment lost 5 bases and the V segment lost 0 bases, leaving 5 bases of the junction unmatched.

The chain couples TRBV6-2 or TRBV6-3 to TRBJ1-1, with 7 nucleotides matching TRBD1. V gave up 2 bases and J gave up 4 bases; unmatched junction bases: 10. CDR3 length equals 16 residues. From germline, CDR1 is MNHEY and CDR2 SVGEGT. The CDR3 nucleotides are TGTGCCAGCAGTTACATGGTGACAGGGTTTAGCACTGAAGCTTTCTTT. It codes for CASSYMVTGFSTEAFF.

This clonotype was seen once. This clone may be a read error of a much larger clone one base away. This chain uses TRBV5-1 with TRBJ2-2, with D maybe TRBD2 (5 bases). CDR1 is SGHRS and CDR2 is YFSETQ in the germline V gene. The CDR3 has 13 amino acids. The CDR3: CASSFSDTGKLFF. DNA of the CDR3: TGCGCCAGCAGCTTCTCAGACACCGGGAAGCTGTTTTTT.

The CDR3 region has the DNA TGTGCCAGTAGTATAGACGGCGGAGCCTCCTACGAGCAGTACTTC. Encoded protein: CASSIDGGASYEQYF. This sequence joins TRBV19 and TRBJ2-7; D unresolved. The CDR3 consists of 15 residues. V lost 0 bases and J 0 bases, leaving 9 bases between the germline ends. The germline gives CDR1 LNHDA, CDR2 SQIVND (reference sequence).

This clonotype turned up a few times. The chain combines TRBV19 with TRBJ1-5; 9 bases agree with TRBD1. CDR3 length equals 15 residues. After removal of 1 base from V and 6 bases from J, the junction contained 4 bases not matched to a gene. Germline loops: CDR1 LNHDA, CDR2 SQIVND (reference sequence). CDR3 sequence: CASSIVDRGSQPQHF. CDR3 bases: TGTGCCAGTAGTATAGTCGACAGGGGGAGTCAGCCCCAGCATTTT.

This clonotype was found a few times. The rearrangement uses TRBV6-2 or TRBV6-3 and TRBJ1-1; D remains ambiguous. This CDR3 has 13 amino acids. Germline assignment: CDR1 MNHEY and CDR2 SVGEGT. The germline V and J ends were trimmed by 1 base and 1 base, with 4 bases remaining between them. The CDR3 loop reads CASSYFKNTEAFF. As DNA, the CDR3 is TGTGCCAGCAGTTACTTCAAGAACACTGAAGCTTTCTTT.

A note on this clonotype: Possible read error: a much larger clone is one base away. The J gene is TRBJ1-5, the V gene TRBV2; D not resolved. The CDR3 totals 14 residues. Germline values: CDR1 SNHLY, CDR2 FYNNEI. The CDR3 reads CDSSEPDSNQPQHF. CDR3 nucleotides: TGTGACAGCAGTGAACCGGACAGCAATCAGCCCCAGCATTTT.

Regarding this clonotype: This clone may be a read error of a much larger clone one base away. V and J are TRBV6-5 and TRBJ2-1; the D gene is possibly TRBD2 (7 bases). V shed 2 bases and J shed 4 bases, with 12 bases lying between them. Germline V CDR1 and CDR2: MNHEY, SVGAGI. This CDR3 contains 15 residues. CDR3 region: CASSYDGGHYNEQFF. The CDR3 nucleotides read TGTGCCAGCAGTTACGACGGGGGGCATTACAATGAGCAGTTCTTC.

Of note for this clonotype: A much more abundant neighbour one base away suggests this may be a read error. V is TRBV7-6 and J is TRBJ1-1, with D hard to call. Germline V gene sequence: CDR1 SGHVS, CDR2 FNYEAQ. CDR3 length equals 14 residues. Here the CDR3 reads CASSPPTVNTEAVF. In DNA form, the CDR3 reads TGTGCCAGCAGCCCCCCTACAGTGAACACTGAAGCTGTCTTT.

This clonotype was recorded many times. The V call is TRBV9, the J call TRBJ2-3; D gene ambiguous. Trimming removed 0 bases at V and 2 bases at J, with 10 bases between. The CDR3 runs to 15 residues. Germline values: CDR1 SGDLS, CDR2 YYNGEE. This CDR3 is CASSVGMGITDTQYF. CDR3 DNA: TGTGCCAGCAGCGTAGGAATGGGAATCACAGATACGCAGTATTTT.

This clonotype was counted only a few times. DNA for the CDR3: TGTGCCCGGGTCATCTTCTCTGGAAACACCATATATTTT. Translated, it gives CARVIFSGNTIYF. This chain links TRBV30 with TRBJ1-3; no definite D call. The CDR3 has 13 amino acids. The germline CDR1 and CDR2 sequences are GTSNPN and SVGIG (reference sequence). Trimming stripped 8 bases from V and 0 bases from J, with 11 bases between.

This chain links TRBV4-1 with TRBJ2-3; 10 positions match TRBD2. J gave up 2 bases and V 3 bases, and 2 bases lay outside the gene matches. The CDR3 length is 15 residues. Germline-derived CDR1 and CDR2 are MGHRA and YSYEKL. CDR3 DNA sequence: TGCGCCAGCAGCCAGAGCGGGGGGGTCACAGATACGCAGTATTTT. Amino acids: CASSQSGGVTDTQYF.

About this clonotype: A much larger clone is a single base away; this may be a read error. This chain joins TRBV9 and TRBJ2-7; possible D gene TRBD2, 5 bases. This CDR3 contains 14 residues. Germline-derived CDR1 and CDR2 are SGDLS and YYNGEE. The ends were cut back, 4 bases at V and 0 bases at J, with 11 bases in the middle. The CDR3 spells CASSISGNSYEQYF. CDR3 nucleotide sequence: TGTGCCAGCAGCATATCCGGGAACTCCTACGAGCAGTACTTC.

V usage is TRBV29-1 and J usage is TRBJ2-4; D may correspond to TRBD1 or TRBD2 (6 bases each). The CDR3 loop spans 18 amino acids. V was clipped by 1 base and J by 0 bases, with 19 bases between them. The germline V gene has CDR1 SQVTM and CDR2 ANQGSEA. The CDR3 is CSVEGRGPGPRAKNIQYF. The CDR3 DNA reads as TGCAGCGTTGAAGGTCGGGGGCCCGGGCCCCGAGCCAAAAACATTCAGTACTTC.

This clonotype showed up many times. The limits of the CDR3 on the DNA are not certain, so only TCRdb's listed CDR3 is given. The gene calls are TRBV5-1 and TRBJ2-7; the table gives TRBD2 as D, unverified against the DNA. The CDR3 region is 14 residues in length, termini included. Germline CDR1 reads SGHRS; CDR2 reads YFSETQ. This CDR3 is CASSFGAGPREQYF.

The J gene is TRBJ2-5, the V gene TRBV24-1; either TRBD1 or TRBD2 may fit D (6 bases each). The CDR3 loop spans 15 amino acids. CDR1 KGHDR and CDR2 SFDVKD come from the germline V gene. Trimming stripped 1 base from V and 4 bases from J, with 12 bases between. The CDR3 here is CATSDLQGLAETQYF. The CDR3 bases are TGTGCCACCAGTGATTTACAGGGACTGGCAGAGACCCAGTACTTC.